These 31 T cell receptor beta chains share one sample of origin, sequenced in a study of OX40 agonist ivuxolimab in advanced cancers. The method behind the library was the immunoSEQ multiplex PCR assay. Held by TCRdb, this immuneACCESS table contains in-frame sequences only and omits some clones. Under half of the omission traces to an unresolved V gene where checked; the cause of the rest is unknown. The sample includes fewer than 80,000 clones, with about 85% observed a single time. Of the sample, approximately 6.1% is held by the ten largest clones. The material sequenced was CD4+ or CD8+ T cells sorted from blood, taken in a trial of the OX40 agonist ivuxolimab. These receptors were taken from an adult with an advanced solid tumor such as melanoma, head and neck, liver or kidney cancer.

This clone has more than one count but fewer than ten. The V call is TRBV7-9, the J call TRBJ2-5; the D gene is possibly TRBD1 (6 bases). Germline V gives CDR1 SEHNR, CDR2 FQNEAQ (reference sequence). V was trimmed by 5 bases and J by 1 base, leaving 14 bases between them. The CDR3 sequence is 15 residues long. CDR3 in DNA: TGTGCCAGCAGCCCTACGGGACACCGCCAAGAGACCCAGTACTTC. Translation gives CASSPTGHRQETQYF.

This rearrangement joins TRBV28 to TRBJ1-5; 8 nucleotides line up with TRBD1. CDR1 is MDHEN and CDR2 is SYDVKM in the germline V gene. CDR3 length equals 13 residues. Trimming cost V 6 bases and J 7 bases; bases outside gene matches: 5. CDR3 nucleotide sequence: TGTGCCAGCAGCCCAGGGGGCGTCCAGCCCCAGCATTTT. Encoded protein: CASSPGGVQPQHF.

The rearrangement links TRBV5-6 to TRBJ2-6; D may correspond to TRBD1 or TRBD2 (6 bases each). V lost 2 bases to trimming and J lost 3 bases, with 9 bases between them. The germline gives CDR1 SGHDT, CDR2 YYEEEE. The CDR3 loop spans 15 amino acids. Here the CDR3 reads CASSFGGSGANVLTF. CDR3 in DNA: TGTGCCAGCAGCTTCGGGGGCAGTGGGGCCAACGTCCTGACTTTC.

This rearrangement joins TRBV19 to TRBJ1-1; 7 nucleotides match TRBD1. The CDR3 consists of 16 residues. Germline-derived CDR1 and CDR2 are LNHDA and SQIVND (reference sequence). The V segment lost 3 bases and the J segment 4 bases; nucleotides outside the gene matches: 11. CDR3 amino acids: CASSMRLGRGSTEAFF. The CDR3 nucleotides read TGTGCCAGTAGTATGAGACTCGGCAGGGGGAGCACTGAAGCTTTCTTT.

The J gene is TRBJ2-3, the V gene TRBV29-1; D remains ambiguous. Germline V CDR1 and CDR2: SQVTM, ANQGSEA. The CDR3 has 12 residues. The V end was cut by 7 bases, the J end by 6 bases, with 14 bases between. In nucleotides, the CDR3 is TGCAGCGGCAGTGGCGGCGAGGATACGCAGTATTTT. Its protein is CSGSGGEDTQYF.

This clone is a singleton in its sample. V is TRBV7-3 and J is TRBJ1-1; D might be TRBD1 (5 bases). The CDR3 is 14 residues long. Trimming stripped 2 bases from V and 6 bases from J, with 13 bases between. Germline values: CDR1 SGHTA, CDR2 FQGTGA. CDR3: CASSLEGWGPEAFF. The CDR3 DNA is TGTGCCAGCAGCTTAGAGGGGTGGGGTCCTGAAGCTTTCTTT.

The gene calls are TRBV5-6 and TRBJ2-1; D gene ambiguous. This CDR3 is 15 amino acids long. Germline V lookup: CDR1 SGHDT, CDR2 YYEEEE. The ends were cut back, 0 bases at V and 0 bases at J, with 7 bases in the middle. The CDR3, as DNA: TGTGCCAGCAGCTTGGGTGGTGGCTCCTACAATGAGCAGTTCTTC. This encodes CASSLGGGSYNEQFF.

V usage is TRBV10-3 and J usage is TRBJ2-1; perhaps TRBD1 as D (6 bases). The germline gives CDR1 ENHRY, CDR2 SYGVKD. The CDR3 contains 17 residues. Trimming shortened V by 6 bases and J by 7 bases, and 25 bases separated the two germline ends. CDR3 loop: CAISSDSVTPALNEQFF. The CDR3 coding sequence is TGTGCCATCAGCTCGGACAGTGTAACCCCCGCATTAAATGAGCAGTTCTTC.

The chain combines TRBV4-1 with TRBJ2-7, with TRBD1 as a possible D gene (6 bases). The V gene's germline CDR1 is MGHRA and CDR2 YSYEKL. V shed 4 bases and J shed 2 bases, with 12 bases lying between them. The CDR3 is 14 residues long. CDR3 region: CASSLRQDPYEQYF. DNA of the CDR3: TGCGCCAGCAGCCTCCGACAGGACCCCTACGAGCAGTACTTC.

The V call is TRBV6-5, the J call TRBJ2-7; D is undetermined. This CDR3 is built from 15 residues. V lost 0 bases and J lost 0, with 9 bases in between. Germline V gene lookup returns CDR1 MNHEY and CDR2 SVGAGI. The CDR3 sequence is CASSYSTAGSYEQYF. The CDR3 DNA reads as TGTGCCAGCAGTTACTCGACTGCCGGCTCCTACGAGCAGTACTTC.

The chain uses TRBV4-1 and TRBJ1-2; D is unclear. Trimming removed 5 bases at V and 4 bases at J, with 8 bases between. Germline V gives CDR1 MGHRA, CDR2 YSYEKL. The CDR3 sequence is 12 residues long. This CDR3 is CASSLNGYGYTF. The CDR3 DNA reads as TGCGCCAGCAGCTTAAACGGCTATGGCTACACCTTC.

This chain connects TRBV28 to TRBJ2-4, with unresolved D. CDR3 length equals 13 residues. The V end was cut by 7 bases, the J end by 7 bases, with 14 bases between. Germline V lookup: CDR1 MDHEN, CDR2 SYDVKM. CDR3 sequence (DNA): TGTGCCAGCAAGGCGCAGGCCTTGAACATTCAGTACTTC. Its translation is CASKAQALNIQYF.

The rearrangement joins TRBV19 to TRBJ2-6; 7 nucleotides agree with TRBD1. V lost 6 bases, J lost 0 bases, and 8 bases stayed unmatched. Germline loops: CDR1 LNHDA, CDR2 SQIVND (reference sequence). The CDR3 contains 17 residues. The CDR3: CASSLSRTGSGANVLTF. The CDR3 DNA reads TGTGCCAGTAGCCTATCCCGGACAGGCTCTGGGGCCAACGTCCTGACTTTC.

This sequence joins TRBV19 and TRBJ1-1; the match to TRBD1 covers 8 bases. With 7 bases clipped from V and 5 bases from J, the junction kept 6 bases outside the gene matches. The CDR3 spans 13 residues. The germline V gene has CDR1 LNHDA and CDR2 SQIVND (reference sequence). Here the CDR3 reads CASKQGVGTEAFF. In DNA, the CDR3 is TGTGCCAGTAAACAGGGGGTTGGAACTGAAGCTTTCTTT.

This clone has only a few counts. The V call is TRBV7-9, the J call TRBJ1-1, with D unresolved. Trimming stripped 1 base from V and 6 bases from J, with 6 bases between. This CDR3 is 12 amino acids long. The V gene's germline CDR1 is SEHNR and CDR2 FQNEAQ (reference sequence). Here the CDR3 DNA reads TGTGCCAGCAGCTTAGATTGGGCTGAAGCTTTCTTT. Translating it yields CASSLDWAEAFF. Complete variable domain (other parts from reference TRBV7-9 and TRBJ1-1): DTGVSQNPRHKITKRGQNVTFRCDPISEHNRLYWYRQTLGQGPEFLTYFQNEAQLEKSRLLSDRFSAERPKGSFSTLEIQRTEQGDSAMYLCASSLDWAEAFFGQGTRLTVV.

V gene TRBV19 combines with J gene TRBJ1-2; no definite D call. There are 15 residues in the CDR3. Germline loops: CDR1 LNHDA, CDR2 SQIVND (reference sequence). V lost 6 bases to trimming and J lost 4 bases, with 18 bases between them. The CDR3 DNA reads TGTGCCAGTAGAACCGGGTTGGGCACTTCCTATGGCTACACCTTC. This sequence encodes CASRTGLGTSYGYTF.

This clone was seen once. The chain has TRBV7-3 and TRBJ1-3; D call uncertain. The CDR3 is 17 residues long. CDR1 SGHTA and CDR2 FQGTGA come from the germline V gene. The V end lost 1 base, the J end lost 0 bases, and 13 bases lay between the germline ends. Here the CDR3 reads CASSLNPNTFSGNTIYF. The DNA for the CDR3 is TGTGCCAGCAGCTTAAACCCGAACACCTTCTCTGGAAACACCATATATTTT.

This chain joins TRBV28 and TRBJ1-5; perhaps TRBD1 as D (6 bases). This CDR3 is built from 15 residues. CDR1 and CDR2 (germline): MDHEN, SYDVKM. V dropped 6 bases and J dropped 5 bases, with 17 bases sitting between them. DNA for the CDR3: TGTGCCAGCAGCCGCAGGGGCCGACGAGATCAGCCCCAGCATTTT. It specifies CASSRRGRRDQPQHF.

The chain links TRBV18 to TRBJ2-7; D gene unclear. The V end was cut by 3 bases, the J end by 7 bases, with 19 bases between. The germline CDR1 and CDR2 sequences are KGHSH and LQKENI. The CDR3 contains 15 residues. The CDR3 here is CASSPLLPPEGEQYF. DNA of the CDR3: TGTGCCAGCTCACCCTTACTGCCCCCCGAAGGGGAGCAGTACTTC.

The chain employs TRBV6-6 and TRBJ2-5, with TRBD2 matching over 9 bases. The length of the CDR3 is 15 residues. Trimming cost V 4 bases and J 0 bases; bases outside gene matches: 3. The germline V gene has CDR1 MNHNY and CDR2 SVGAGI (reference sequence). Here the CDR3 reads CASSSSGTYQETQYF. CDR3 nucleotide sequence: TGTGCCAGCAGTTCTAGCGGGACGTACCAAGAGACCCAGTACTTC.

The rearrangement joins TRBV4-2 to TRBJ2-7, with D possibly being TRBD2 (6 bases). V lost 4 bases to trimming and J lost 6 bases, with 25 bases between them. CDR1 and CDR2 (germline): LGHNA, YNFKEQ. This CDR3 is built from 17 residues. The CDR3 region is CASSRLFETLGLREQYF. Written as DNA, the CDR3 is TGTGCCAGCAGCCGATTGTTTGAGACTCTGGGACTTCGCGAGCAGTACTTC.

The rearrangement links TRBV25-1 to TRBJ2-3; D is uncertain. CDR3 length: 13 residues. Trimming removed 4 bases from V and 0 bases from J, with 5 bases in between. Germline V gives CDR1 MGHDK, CDR2 SYGVNS. CDR3 residues: CASSVTSTDTQYF. Here the CDR3 DNA reads TGTGCCAGCAGTGTAACTAGCACAGATACGCAGTATTTT.

This chain's CDR3 is CASSPLIGQRTNEKLFF. The CDR3 DNA sequence: TGTGCCAGCTCACCCCTCATTGGACAGCGAACTAATGAAAAACTGTTTTTT. The chain employs TRBV18 and TRBJ1-4; a possible D gene is TRBD1 (6 bases). Per germline, CDR1 KGHSH and CDR2 LQKENI. This CDR3 is 17 amino acids long. V was clipped by 3 bases and J by 1 base, with 15 bases between them.

The V gene is TRBV5-1, the J gene TRBJ2-3, with 8 bases aligning to TRBD2. Germline V gene sequence: CDR1 SGHRS, CDR2 YFSETQ. The CDR3 spans 14 residues. V trimming: 1 base; J trimming: 6 bases; junction bases outside the gene matches: 4. CDR3 region: CASSLRAGADTQYF. CDR3 sequence (DNA): TGCGCCAGCAGCTTGAGAGCGGGGGCGGATACGCAGTATTTT.

This rearrangement joins TRBV29-1 to TRBJ1-5; D uncertain. The germline CDR1 and CDR2 sequences are SQVTM and ANQGSEA. Trimming took off 6 bases at V and 2 bases at J, with 11 bases between the two ends. CDR3 length: 13 residues. The CDR3 region has the DNA TGCAGCGTCGGACCGGGTGGCAATCAGCCCCAGCATTTT. The encoded protein is CSVGPGGNQPQHF. Full variable domain (remainder filled in from reference TRBV29-1 and TRBJ1-5): SAVISQKPSRDICQRGTSLTIQCQVDSQVTMMFWYRQQPGQSLTLIATANQGSEATYESGFVIDKFPISRPNLTFSTLTVSNMSPEDSSIYLCSVGPGGNQPQHFGDGTRLSIL.

The chain carries TRBV9 and TRBJ1-3; 9 bases are a match to TRBD1. Germline assignment: CDR1 SGDLS and CDR2 YYNGEE. This CDR3 has 15 amino acids. J was trimmed by 4 bases and V by 0 bases; bases with no gene match: 2. CDR3 sequence (DNA): TGTGCCAGCAGCGTAGCCGGGACAGGGGGAAACACCATATATTTT. This gives the protein CASSVAGTGGNTIYF.

The rearrangement links TRBV25-1 to TRBJ2-3; TRBD2 is a possible D gene (6 bases). V shed 2 bases and J shed 6 bases, with 15 bases lying between them. This CDR3 region has 15 residues. CDR1 is MGHDK, CDR2 SYGVNS, per germline. The CDR3: CASSERVARGDTQYF. In DNA, the CDR3 is TGTGCCAGCAGTGAAAGGGTAGCCCGGGGGGATACGCAGTATTTT.

As regards this clone: Other DNA sequences in the sample encode the same CDR3. V gene TRBV6-5 combines with J gene TRBJ1-1; maybe TRBD1 (5 bases). Germline V lookup: CDR1 MNHEY, CDR2 SVGAGI. The ends were cut back, 0 bases at V and 4 bases at J, with 6 bases in the middle. This CDR3 has 13 amino acids. The CDR3 sequence: CASSYSGGTEAFF. CDR3 DNA sequence: TGTGCCAGCAGTTACTCGGGGGGCACTGAAGCTTTCTTT.

The chain links TRBV7-3 to TRBJ2-1; tentatively, D is TRBD1 or TRBD2 (5 bases each). Trimming took off 2 bases at V and 6 bases at J, with 11 bases between the two ends. Germline V gives CDR1 SGHTA, CDR2 FQGTGA. The CDR3 has 14 amino acids. The CDR3 DNA reads as TGTGCCAGCAGCTTAGAGGGACCTCCCAATGAGCAGTTCTTC. This translates into CASSLEGPPNEQFF.

This clone was counted a few times. The rearrangement joins TRBV7-2 to TRBJ2-7; D call uncertain. The CDR3 spans 12 residues. The ends were cut back, 2 bases at V and 1 base at J, with 3 bases in the middle. The germline V gene has CDR1 SGHTA and CDR2 FQGNSA. Written as DNA, the CDR3 is TGTGCCAGCAGCTTAAGGTCCTACGAGCAGTACTTC. Amino acids: CASSLRSYEQYF.

The chain joins TRBV2 to TRBJ2-7; D ambiguous. CDR3 length: 14 amino acids. Trimming cost V 3 bases and J 12 bases, with 21 bases left between them. Germline CDR1 reads SNHLY; CDR2 reads FYNNEI. CDR3 nucleotide sequence: TGTGCCAGCAGTGACCGGGTAGAAGCAATCCGGTGGTACTTC. It is translated as CASSDRVEAIRWYF.